This T cell receptor beta chain is drawn from a study of regulatory T cells in long-lasting Graves disease. The sample's time point: newly diagnosed GD, antithyroid drugs for less than 3 months. After RNA was extracted from PBMCs, the TCR library was made from it. This clonotype occurred many times. With iRepertoire HTBI primers and Arm-PCR of CDR3 regions, TCR beta libraries were built. One entry per CDR3 protein results from TCRdb running MiXCR on the multiplex PCR reads. Of around 400,000 distinct CDR3 sequences in the sample, 15% to 17% were seen once. This specimen consisted of peripheral blood mononuclear cells (PBMCs), obtained at new diagnosis, from a patient treated with antithyroid drugs. This sequence was found in a female donor with Graves disease.

In DNA form, the CDR3 reads TGTGCCAGCAGCCCACGGGACAGGGGAGAGACCCAGTACTTC. Translating gives CASSPRDRGETQYF. The genes are TRBV12-3 or TRBV12-4 and TRBJ2-5; TRBD1 aligns across 10 bases. The CDR3 length is 14 residues. V was pared by 6 bases and J by 4 bases, with 5 bases of the junction left unmatched.